This paragraph reports one TCR beta chain. Reverse transcribed after extraction, RNA yielded cDNA as the sequencing template. Measured with immunoSEQ multiplex PCR; TCRdb has only the in-frame clones, and not every one. Of around 160,000 clones detected, approximately 60% appear once; the ten largest clones hold over 12%. Treatment reported: oral pan-JAK inhibitor, 5-10 mg twice daily. Peripheral blood and lesional scalp punch biopsies were taken from alopecia areata patients. Isolation of CD4+ and CD8+ T cells from PBMCs was achieved by sorting. This entry belongs to a study of CD8+ T cells in alopecia areata. The TCR comes from a human donor with alopecia areata. The starting material was CD4+ T cells sorted from blood, obtained at week 24, from a patient treated with tofacitinib.

The CDR3 DNA sequence: TGTGCCAGCAGACCTCGGACAGGGGAGAACGGCTACACCTTC. Protein: CASRPRTGENGYTF. J is TRBJ1-2 and V is TRBV6-5; TRBD1 aligns across 9 bases. CDR1 is MNHEY and CDR2 is SVGAGI in the germline V gene. V lost 6 bases and J lost 8; bases outside the gene matches: 10. CDR3 size: 14 residues.